This is a list of T cell receptor beta chains from one sample in a study of blood T cell repertoires in COVID-19. TCRdb's copy holds only in-frame clones and misses some; the assay was immunoSEQ multiplex PCR. The sample shows under 300,000 clones, around nine tenths of them seen only once. The sample taken for sequencing was peripheral blood. The receptors derive from a man in his forties or fifties with acute or convalescent COVID-19. The CDR3 runs from the conserved cysteine through the conserved F or W. D genes are given only for firm matches. A row's size may be missing; if present it is once, few, many or a size class.

CDR3nt: TGTGCCAGCAGCCCGGACAGGGGCTATTACGAGCAGTACTTC
CDR3aa: CASSPDRGYYEQYF
len: 14
j_gene: TRBJ2-7
d_gene: TRBD1
v_gene: TRBV14
abundance: NA

CDR3nt: TGTGCCAGCAGTTACGGCGGGGGCACTGAAGCTTTCTTT
CDR3aa: CASSYGGGTEAFF
len: 13
j_gene: TRBJ1-1
d_gene: NA
v_gene: TRBV6-5
abundance: NA

CDR3nt: TGTGCCAGTACCGGAACAGGGCTGGCTAATGAAAAACTGTTTTTT
CDR3aa: CASTGTGLANEKLFF
len: 15
j_gene: TRBJ1-4
d_gene: NA
v_gene: TRBV19
abundance: few

CDR3nt: TGTGCCAGCTTGACTCCCACAGATACGCAGTATTTT
CDR3aa: CASLTPTDTQYF
len: 12
j_gene: TRBJ2-3
d_gene: NA
v_gene: TRBV2
abundance: NA

CDR3nt: TGTGCCAGCAGCGTGACGGGGGATAATTCACCCCTCCACTTT
CDR3aa: CASSVTGDNSPLHF
len: 14
j_gene: TRBJ1-6
d_gene: NA
v_gene: TRBV9
abundance: NA

CDR3nt: TGTGCCAGCAGCGTAATCAGCGGGGGTTGGGAGACCCAGTACTTC
CDR3aa: CASSVISGGWETQYF
len: 15
j_gene: TRBJ2-5
d_gene: TRBD2
v_gene: TRBV9
abundance: NA

CDR3nt: TGTGCCAGCAGTGAATTTGCAGGGGCCACCAACACTGAAGCTTTCTTT
CDR3aa: CASSEFAGATNTEAFF
len: 16
j_gene: TRBJ1-1
d_gene: NA
v_gene: TRBV6-1
abundance: NA

CDR3nt: TGTGCCAGTAGTCGACAAGTTATGAACACTGAAGCTTTCTTT
CDR3aa: CASSRQVMNTEAFF
len: 14
j_gene: TRBJ1-1
d_gene: NA
v_gene: TRBV19
abundance: NA

CDR3nt: TGTGCCAGCAGCGGTTCCGGGACAGGCTCAGGGGAGCTGTTTTTT
CDR3aa: CASSGSGTGSGELFF
len: 15
j_gene: TRBJ2-2
d_gene: TRBD1
v_gene: TRBV9
abundance: NA

CDR3nt: TGTGCCAGCAGCCAAGACCGGGGGGGCTACACCTTC
CDR3aa: CASSQDRGGYTF
len: 12
j_gene: TRBJ1-2
d_gene: NA
v_gene: TRBV3-1/TRBV3-2
abundance: NA

CDR3nt: TGCGCCAGCAGCTTGCCTAGCGGGGGAACAGATACGCAGTATTTT
CDR3aa: CASSLPSGGTDTQYF
len: 15
j_gene: TRBJ2-3
d_gene: TRBD2
v_gene: TRBV5-1
abundance: few

CDR3nt: TGTGCCAGCAGCCGGAACAGGGACACCGGGGAGCTGTTTTTT
CDR3aa: CASSRNRDTGELFF
len: 14
j_gene: TRBJ2-2
d_gene: NA
v_gene: TRBV5-5
abundance: NA

CDR3nt: TGTGCTAGCAGCGCTAGCCAGTATGAAAAACTGTTTTTT
CDR3aa: CASSASQYEKLFF
len: 13
j_gene: TRBJ1-4
d_gene: NA
v_gene: TRBV7-7
abundance: NA

CDR3nt: TGCGCCAGCAGCCTTGGGACAGGGGGCGCGGAGACCCAGTACTTC
CDR3aa: CASSLGTGGAETQYF
len: 15
j_gene: TRBJ2-5
d_gene: TRBD1
v_gene: TRBV5-1
abundance: NA

CDR3nt: TGTGCCAGCAGTGAAGTAGCTGATTGGGACAGCAACTACAATGAGCAGTTCTTC
CDR3aa: CASSEVADWDSNYNEQFF
len: 18
j_gene: TRBJ2-1
d_gene: TRBD1
v_gene: TRBV2
abundance: NA

CDR3nt: TGTGCCATCAGTCTAGGGGATTTTGAGAATTCACCCCTCCACTTT
CDR3aa: CAISLGDFENSPLHF
len: 15
j_gene: TRBJ1-6
d_gene: NA
v_gene: TRBV10-3
abundance: NA

CDR3nt: TGCGCCAGCAGCACGGACGGACTCTCTATCTATGGCTACACCTTC
CDR3aa: CASSTDGLSIYGYTF
len: 15
j_gene: TRBJ1-2
d_gene: NA
v_gene: TRBV5-1
abundance: NA

CDR3nt: TGTGCCAGCAGTTATTGGGACAGGGTAGAAACTGAAGCTTTCTTT
CDR3aa: CASSYWDRVETEAFF
len: 15
j_gene: TRBJ1-1
d_gene: TRBD1
v_gene: TRBV6-6
abundance: NA

CDR3nt: TGTGCTAGTGGTTTTGGCGGGGGGGCATACGAGCAGTACTTC
CDR3aa: CASGFGGGAYEQYF
len: 14
j_gene: TRBJ2-7
d_gene: TRBD2
v_gene: TRBV12-5
abundance: NA

CDR3nt: TGCAGCGTTGGGGGAGGGACCACCTTTTACAATGAGCAGTTCTTC
CDR3aa: CSVGGGTTFYNEQFF
len: 15
j_gene: TRBJ2-1
d_gene: TRBD2
v_gene: TRBV29-1
abundance: NA

CDR3nt: TGCGCCAGCAGCCAGATAGCGGGTTCCGCCACAGATACGCAGTATTTT
CDR3aa: CASSQIAGSATDTQYF
len: 16
j_gene: TRBJ2-3
d_gene: TRBD2
v_gene: TRBV4-1
abundance: NA

CDR3nt: TGCAGCGTTGAAGAATGGACAGGGGGCACCGGGGAGCTGTTTTTT
CDR3aa: CSVEEWTGGTGELFF
len: 15
j_gene: TRBJ2-2
d_gene: TRBD1
v_gene: TRBV29-1
abundance: few

CDR3nt: TGTGCCAGCAGTGAAGCGCTGAGGGGGGAGACCCAGTACTTC
CDR3aa: CASSEALRGETQYF
len: 14
j_gene: TRBJ2-5
d_gene: NA
v_gene: TRBV2
abundance: once

CDR3nt: TGCGCCAGCAGCCAAGATGTTGGCGGAAGCTCCTACGAGCAGTACTTC
CDR3aa: CASSQDVGGSSYEQYF
len: 16
j_gene: TRBJ2-7
d_gene: NA
v_gene: TRBV4-1
abundance: NA

CDR3nt: TGTGCCAGCAGCCCGTCGACAGGGAATGGCTACACCTTC
CDR3aa: CASSPSTGNGYTF
len: 13
j_gene: TRBJ1-2
d_gene: TRBD1
v_gene: TRBV7-8
abundance: once

CDR3nt: TGTGCCACCAGCAGAGATTCAGGGACAGGACGTAACTATGGCTACACCTTC
CDR3aa: CATSRDSGTGRNYGYTF
len: 17
j_gene: TRBJ1-2
d_gene: TRBD1
v_gene: TRBV15
abundance: NA

CDR3nt: TGTGCCAGCAGTATTCGCTACGAGCAGTACTTC
CDR3aa: CASSIRYEQYF
len: 11
j_gene: TRBJ2-7
d_gene: NA
v_gene: TRBV2
abundance: NA

CDR3nt: TGCAGTGCTAGTACAGGAGTAAATCAGCCCCAGCATTTT
CDR3aa: CSASTGVNQPQHF
len: 13
j_gene: TRBJ1-5
d_gene: NA
v_gene: TRBV20-1
abundance: few

CDR3nt: TGTGCCAGCAGCTTGGAGGGCGGGGGAGACTACGAGCAGTACTTC
CDR3aa: CASSLEGGGDYEQYF
len: 15
j_gene: TRBJ2-7
d_gene: TRBD2
v_gene: TRBV5-4
abundance: once

CDR3nt: TGTGCCAGCAGCTTGTTTCCCGGGACAGGGGAAATGGAGACCCAGTACTTC
CDR3aa: CASSLFPGTGEMETQYF
len: 17
j_gene: TRBJ2-5
d_gene: TRBD1
v_gene: TRBV5-4
abundance: NA

CDR3nt: TGTGCCAGTAGTGAGACAGGGGTCCTTCGTGAGCAGTACTTC
CDR3aa: CASSETGVLREQYF
len: 14
j_gene: TRBJ2-7
d_gene: TRBD1
v_gene: TRBV19
abundance: NA

CDR3nt: TGTGCCATCAGCGCCGGACTAGCGGGGGGAGAGACCCAGTACTTC
CDR3aa: CAISAGLAGGETQYF
len: 15
j_gene: TRBJ2-5
d_gene: TRBD2
v_gene: TRBV10-3
abundance: NA

CDR3nt: TGTGCCAGCAGGCCCGGGACTCCAACCGAGCAGTACTTC
CDR3aa: CASRPGTPTEQYF
len: 13
j_gene: TRBJ2-7
d_gene: NA
v_gene: TRBV6-6
abundance: NA

CDR3nt: TGTGCCTGGAGTCGAACAGGGATGTCCTACGAGCAGTACTTC
CDR3aa: CAWSRTGMSYEQYF
len: 14
j_gene: TRBJ2-7
d_gene: NA
v_gene: TRBV30
abundance: few

CDR3nt: TGTGCCAGCAGCTATAGCCAGGGGGGCATTCATGGGGCCAACGTCCTGACTTTC
CDR3aa: CASSYSQGGIHGANVLTF
len: 18
j_gene: TRBJ2-6
d_gene: NA
v_gene: TRBV7-2
abundance: NA

CDR3nt: TGTGCCAGCAGCGCTCACAGTGCAACTAATGAAAAACTGTTTTTT
CDR3aa: CASSAHSATNEKLFF
len: 15
j_gene: TRBJ1-4
d_gene: NA
v_gene: TRBV7-2
abundance: NA

CDR3nt: TGTGCCAGCAGCTTAGAGGGACAGGGATTGGGCGGGGAGCTGTTTTTT
CDR3aa: CASSLEGQGLGGELFF
len: 16
j_gene: TRBJ2-2
d_gene: TRBD1
v_gene: TRBV7-8
abundance: few

CDR3nt: TGTGCCAGCAGCTGCCGGGACAGCTCCTACAATGAGCAGTTCTTC
CDR3aa: CASSCRDSSYNEQFF
len: 15
j_gene: TRBJ2-1
d_gene: NA
v_gene: TRBV12-1
abundance: NA